The 30 T cell receptor beta chains below come from one sample, sequenced in a study of cytomegalovirus exposure and HLA in healthy donors. Data came from immunoSEQ multiplex PCR; TCRdb stores just in-frame clones and leaves some out. The sample has 150,000 to 160,000 clones, more than 70% seen once. Material: PBMCs. These receptors were taken from a human donor in good health.

This clone was found once. The V gene is TRBV6-1, the J gene TRBJ1-1; D is possibly TRBD1 (6 bases). The CDR3 length is 16 residues. V was pared by 4 bases and J by 5 bases, with 20 bases between. Germline V lookup: CDR1 MNHNS, CDR2 SASEGT. CDR3 coding DNA: TGTGCCAGCAGTGCCCCTCGAATGGGGGCGCGGACTGAAGCTTTCTTT. Amino acid sequence: CASSAPRMGARTEAFF.

The gene calls are TRBV7-9 and TRBJ2-7, with 7 bases aligning to TRBD1. Germline V gives CDR1 SEHNR, CDR2 FQNEAQ (reference sequence). Unmatched junction bases numbered 14, after V lost 5 bases and J lost 4 bases. The CDR3 is 16 amino acids. The CDR3 is CASSTDPGQRLYEQYF. CDR3 in DNA: TGTGCCAGCAGCACCGACCCGGGACAGAGATTATACGAGCAGTACTTC.

This chain uses TRBV6-5 with TRBJ2-1; 8 bases align to TRBD2. Germline loops: CDR1 MNHEY, CDR2 SVGAGI. Trimming took 0 bases from V and 5 from J; bases not matched to a gene: 6. This CDR3 region has 16 residues. The CDR3 protein is CASSYSKGTRDNEQFF. The CDR3 region has the DNA TGTGCCAGCAGTTACTCGAAAGGGACTAGAGACAATGAGCAGTTCTTC.

The sample holds one count of this clone. In DNA, the CDR3 is TGTGCCAGCAGGCCAGTTAACTATGGCTACACCTTC. Its protein product is CASRPVNYGYTF. The J gene is TRBJ1-2, the V gene TRBV7-9; D gene unclear. The V and J ends lost 6 bases and 1 base respectively, with 6 bases between them. This CDR3 is 12 amino acids long. Germline lookup yields CDR1 SEHNR and CDR2 FQNEAQ (reference sequence).

The chain is built from TRBV10-3 and TRBJ2-2, with D tentatively TRBD1 (5 bases). Trimming took off 4 bases at V and 3 bases at J, with 6 bases between the two ends. Germline values: CDR1 ENHRY, CDR2 SYGVKD. This CDR3 comprises 13 residues. The CDR3 nucleotides are TGTGCCATCAGTGCAGGGTACACCGGGGAGCTGTTTTTT. Protein sequence: CAISAGYTGELFF.

The chain combines TRBV9 with TRBJ1-4, with 7 bases that match TRBD1. V gave up 0 bases and J gave up 7 bases; unmatched junction bases: 18. CDR1 SGDLS and CDR2 YYNGEE come from the germline V gene. This CDR3 is 19 amino acids long. CDR3 amino acids: CASSVGAGGFQVVSEKLFF. The CDR3 DNA follows: TGTGCCAGCAGCGTAGGGGCAGGGGGGTTTCAGGTGGTTTCTGAAAAACTGTTTTTT.

This clone was seen more than once but under ten times. This rearrangement joins TRBV6-1 to TRBJ2-7; 10 nucleotides agree with TRBD1. Germline CDR1 MNHNS, CDR2 SASEGT. The CDR3 runs 13 residues. Trimming removed 8 bases from V and 7 bases from J; junction bases left unmatched: 8. CDR3 protein: CASADRGLFEQYF. CDR3 nucleotides: TGTGCCAGCGCGGACAGGGGGTTGTTTGAGCAGTACTTC.

The DNA of the CDR3 is TGTGCCAGCAGTGAATTTTCTGACAGGCCCCACACCTTC. It encodes CASSEFSDRPHTF. The chain carries TRBV25-1 and TRBJ1-2, with D possibly TRBD1 on 6 matching bases. Deletions cut 1 base from V and 12 bases from J, with 15 bases between. Germline values: CDR1 MGHDK, CDR2 SYGVNS. The CDR3 is 13 amino acids.

Only one count was recorded for this clone. The chain joins TRBV7-7 to TRBJ2-7; 9 positions agree with TRBD1. CDR3 size: 15 residues. Trimming at V came to 5 bases and at J to 2 bases, leaving 7 bases not matched to a gene. In germline, CDR1 is SSHAT, CDR2 FNYEAQ (reference sequence). For the CDR3, the DNA is TGTGCCAGCAGCCAGGGAACAGGGGGCACCTACGAGCAGTACTTC. Amino acid sequence: CASSQGTGGTYEQYF.

The genes are TRBV7-9 and TRBJ2-1; a weak D match, TRBD2 (6 bases). The CDR3 spans 18 residues. V dropped 3 bases and J dropped 6 bases, with 24 bases sitting between them. The V gene's germline CDR1 is SEHNR and CDR2 FQNEAQ (reference sequence). The CDR3 DNA reads TGTGCCAGCAGCTTGGTACCAGGTCGGCGGGGTAGGGGCAATGAGCAGTTCTTC. It encodes CASSLVPGRRGRGNEQFF. Using reference TRBV7-9 and TRBJ2-1 for the parts outside the CDR3, the full variable domain is DTGVSQNPRHKITKRGQNVTFRCDPISEHNRLYWYRQTLGQGPEFLTYFQNEAQLEKSRLLSDRFSAERPKGSFSTLEIQRTEQGDSAMYLCASSLVPGRRGRGNEQFFGPGTRLTVL.

This chain links TRBV27 with TRBJ2-2; 8 nucleotides agree with TRBD1. The ends lost 3 bases at V and 2 bases at J; junction bases unmatched: 11. In germline, CDR1 is MNHEY, CDR2 SMNVEV (reference sequence). This CDR3 is 18 amino acids long. CDR3: CASSFPSTGVFNTGELFF. The CDR3 region has the DNA TGTGCCAGCAGTTTCCCCTCGACAGGGGTCTTTAACACCGGGGAGCTGTTTTTT.

The chain employs TRBV14 and TRBJ2-7; D gene uncertain. Germline CDR1 and CDR2: SGHDN and FVKESK. V was clipped by 1 base and J by 0 bases, with 10 bases between them. CDR3 length equals 15 residues. In DNA, the CDR3 is TGTGCCAGCAGCCAAGGCCGGGTAAGCTCCTACGAGCAGTACTTC. Translation: CASSQGRVSSYEQYF. The full variable domain, rest sourced from reference TRBV14 and TRBJ2-7, is EAGVTQFPSHSVIEKGQTVTLRCDPISGHDNLYWYRRVMGKEIKFLLHFVKESKQDESGMPNNRFLAERTGGTYSTLKVQPAELEDSGVYFCASSQGRVSSYEQYFGPGTRLTVT.

J is TRBJ2-4 and V is TRBV30; D is perhaps TRBD2 (5 bases). The germline V and J ends were trimmed by 1 base and 7 bases, with 8 bases remaining between them. The CDR3 has 12 residues. Germline assignment: CDR1 GTSNPN and CDR2 SVGIG (reference sequence). The CDR3 region is CAWSARGNIQYF. In DNA form, the CDR3 reads TGTGCCTGGAGTGCCCGCGGGAACATTCAGTACTTC. The full variable domain, rest sourced from reference TRBV30 and TRBJ2-4, is SQTIHQWPATLVQPVGSPLSLECTVEGTSNPNLYWYRQAAGRGLQLLFYSVGIGQISSEVPQNLSASRPQDRQFILSSKKLLLSDSGFYLCAWSARGNIQYFGAGTRLSVL.

The chain links TRBV6-6 to TRBJ1-5, with 8 bases identical to TRBD1. Germline values: CDR1 MNHNY, CDR2 SVGAGI (reference sequence). The CDR3 has 15 amino acids. After removal of 6 bases from V and 1 base from J, the junction contained 5 bases not matched to a gene. The CDR3 loop is CASSRGQGSNQPQHF. The CDR3 DNA is TGTGCCAGCAGCAGGGGGCAAGGCAGCAATCAGCCCCAGCATTTT.

This chain joins TRBV30 and TRBJ2-7, with TRBD1 identical over 8 bases. Germline V gives CDR1 GTSNPN, CDR2 SVGIG (reference sequence). This CDR3 is built from 17 residues. V lost 1 base, J lost 2 bases, and 13 bases stayed unmatched. The DNA for the CDR3 is TGTGCCTGGAGTGGGACAGGGAGGCACTGGGGGGCCTACGAGCAGTACTTC. This gives the protein CAWSGTGRHWGAYEQYF.

In its sample, this clone was seen a few times. The chain joins TRBV11-2 to TRBJ2-7; D unresolved. CDR1 is SGHAT, CDR2 FQNNGV, per germline. The CDR3 covers 14 residues. V was clipped by 4 bases and J by 0 bases, with 10 bases between them. CDR3 loop: CASSSQQISYEQYF. The CDR3 coding sequence is TGTGCCAGCAGCTCCCAACAGATCTCCTACGAGCAGTACTTC.

The gene calls are TRBV7-8 and TRBJ1-2; 9 bases map to TRBD1. Germline V CDR1 and CDR2: SGHVS, FQNEAQ. CDR3 length equals 17 residues. V was clipped by 5 bases and J by 1 base; unmatched bases: 11. CDR3 in amino acids: CASSEQTGGTLNYGYTF. The CDR3 nucleotides are TGTGCCAGCAGCGAGCAGACAGGGGGAACCCTTAACTATGGCTACACCTTC.

V usage is TRBV29-1 and J usage is TRBJ1-1; D remains ambiguous. The CDR3 totals 11 residues. Trimming cost V 6 bases and J 5 bases, with 10 bases left between them. Germline V gene lookup returns CDR1 SQVTM and CDR2 ANQGSEA. The CDR3 sequence: CSVLTGTEAFF. The CDR3 bases are TGCAGCGTCCTGACGGGGACTGAAGCTTTCTTT.

The chain uses TRBV19 and TRBJ2-1; TRBD2 aligns across 11 bases. V gave up 4 bases and J gave up 7 bases; unmatched junction bases: 6. This CDR3 is 15 amino acids long. Germline V gene lookup returns CDR1 LNHDA and CDR2 SQIVND (reference sequence). The CDR3 reads CASSTPSGRSNEQFF. CDR3 DNA sequence: TGTGCCAGTAGTACCCCTAGCGGGAGGTCTAATGAGCAGTTCTTC.

The chain carries TRBV6-4 and TRBJ1-1; no clear D. Germline values: CDR1 MRHNA, CDR2 SNTAGT. The germline V and J ends were trimmed by 4 bases and 4 bases, with 10 bases remaining between them. There are 13 residues in the CDR3. The CDR3 DNA is TGTGCCAGCAGTGTTGGCTGGGCCACTGAAGCTTTCTTT. Encoded protein: CASSVGWATEAFF.

This chain connects TRBV28 to TRBJ1-2; D is perhaps TRBD1 (6 bases). This CDR3 is built from 14 residues. V was clipped by 2 bases and J by 4 bases, with 11 bases between them. Germline CDR1 MDHEN, CDR2 SYDVKM. The CDR3 sequence is CASSLGGRVYGYTF. In DNA form, the CDR3 reads TGTGCCAGCAGTTTAGGGGGCAGGGTCTATGGCTACACCTTC.

The chain combines TRBV18 with TRBJ2-7, with D unresolved. The CDR3 is 13 amino acids. V was shortened by 3 bases and J by 2 bases, with 8 bases between the two germline ends. CDR1 is KGHSH and CDR2 is LQKENI in the germline V gene. The CDR3 is CASSPTHTYEQYF. CDR3 bases: TGTGCCAGCTCACCTACACATACCTACGAGCAGTACTTC.

The chain couples TRBV7-3 to TRBJ2-7; D is perhaps TRBD2 (6 bases). V was trimmed by 0 bases and J by 3 bases, leaving 9 bases between them. CDR3 length: 14 residues. In germline, CDR1 is SGHTA, CDR2 FQGTGA. The CDR3 loop reads CASSLTGGLYEQYF. CDR3 in DNA: TGTGCCAGCAGCTTAACGGGGGGACTCTACGAGCAGTACTTC.

The sample holds a few counts of this clone. The J gene is TRBJ2-1, the V gene TRBV9, with no clear D. Trimming left V 4 bases short and J 6 bases short, with 11 bases between. Germline loops: CDR1 SGDLS, CDR2 YYNGEE. The CDR3 sequence is 13 residues long. CDR3 loop: CASSSTGGNEQFF. CDR3 DNA sequence: TGTGCCAGCAGCTCTACTGGTGGCAATGAGCAGTTCTTC.

V usage is TRBV18 and J usage is TRBJ1-1; no firm D call. This CDR3 is 14 amino acids long. Trimming removed 6 bases at V and 5 bases at J, with 16 bases between. Germline V gene sequence: CDR1 KGHSH, CDR2 LQKENI. In DNA form, the CDR3 reads TGTGCCAGCTCCGACCTCGCGGGAGGAACTGAAGCTTTCTTT. Translated, it gives CASSDLAGGTEAFF. The variable domain in full, completed from reference TRBV18 and TRBJ1-1, reads NAGVMQNPRHLVRRRGQEARLRCSPMKGHSHVYWYRQLPEEGLKFMVYLQKENIIDESGMPKERFSAEFPKEGPSILRIQQVVRGDSAAYFCASSDLAGGTEAFFGQGTRLTVV.

This clone was seen more than once but under ten times. This chain connects TRBV21-1 to TRBJ2-2; the tabulated D call, TRBD1, remains unverified against the DNA. TRBV21-1 is a listed pseudogene. The CDR3 covers 17 residues. CDR3 sequence reads: CASSIQRQVMGTGELFF. In DNA, the CDR3 is TGTGCCAGCAGCATACAAAGACAGGTCATGGGCACCGGGGAGCTGTTTTTT.

V gene TRBV5-1 combines with J gene TRBJ2-7, with TRBD1 matching 7 bases. The V gene end was trimmed by 0 bases and the J gene end by 2 bases; junction bases not matched to a gene: 17. CDR1 and CDR2 from the germline V gene are SGHRS and YFSETQ. The CDR3 sequence is 19 residues long. CDR3 bases: TGCGCCAGCAGCTTGGTTGCTTCGGTACGGGGACAGTCTACCTACGAGCAGTACTTC. It encodes CASSLVASVRGQSTYEQYF.

The CDR3 DNA follows: TGTGCCAGCAGCTTAACGCCCTTGACTTACGGGGAGCTGTTTTTT. This codes for CASSLTPLTYGELFF. This sequence joins TRBV7-3 and TRBJ2-2; unclear D gene. V was cut by 0 bases and J by 7 bases, with 12 bases left in between. The CDR3 is 15 amino acids. CDR1 and CDR2 (germline): SGHTA, FQGTGA.

This chain links TRBV5-6 with TRBJ2-1; perhaps TRBD2 as D (5 bases). This CDR3 is 13 amino acids long. CDR1 is SGHDT, CDR2 YYEEEE, per germline. Deletions cut 4 bases from V and 6 bases from J, with 11 bases between. In nucleotides, the CDR3 is TGTGCCAGCAGCACGGACTTTTTCAATGAGCAGTTCTTC. It yields the protein CASSTDFFNEQFF.

This rearrangement joins TRBV19 to TRBJ2-7; 7 bases match TRBD1. The CDR3 contains 15 residues. CDR1 and CDR2 from the germline V gene are LNHDA and SQIVND (reference sequence). Losses at the gene ends were 3 bases for V and 3 bases for J; bases not matched to a gene: 8. In DNA, the CDR3 is TGTGCCAGTAGTATTGGTGGGACAGTGGGCTACGAGCAGTACTTC. It codes for CASSIGGTVGYEQYF.